A selection of T cell receptor beta chains follows, all from one sample in a study of Ad26.COV2.S vaccination and SARS-CoV-2 variants. TCRdb keeps only in-frame clones here, not all; method: immunoSEQ multiplex PCR. This table has roughly 270,000 clones, approximately 89% appearing once. Sequenced material: peripheral blood, taken in a trial of Ad26.COV2.S vaccine versus placebo. These receptors came from a person aged 18-60 years who received the Ad26.COV2.S COVID-19 vaccine or a placebo. Each CDR3 is given with its conserved first and last residue. The order of the fields is CDR3 protein, CDR3 DNA, V gene, D gene, clone size, J gene. A D gene is named only where the DNA matches it firmly. Only part of the rows carry a size: once, few, many, or a class if the clone is expanded.

CDR3 protein: CASMGGAPGNQPQHF
CDR3 DNA: TGTGCCAGCATGGGAGGGGCCCCTGGCAATCAGCCCCAGCATTTT
V gene: TRBV28
D gene: NA
clone size: NA
J gene: TRBJ1-5

CDR3 protein: CASARGGLNTEAFF
CDR3 DNA: TGTGCTAGTGCCCGAGGGGGGTTGAACACTGAAGCTTTCTTT
V gene: TRBV12-5
D gene: NA
clone size: NA
J gene: TRBJ1-1

CDR3 protein: CASSVGGENSPLHF
CDR3 DNA: TGCGCCAGCAGCGTCGGGGGCGAGAATTCACCCCTCCACTTT
V gene: TRBV5-1
D gene: NA
clone size: NA
J gene: TRBJ1-6

CDR3 protein: CASSFGTGGNEQFF
CDR3 DNA: TGTGCCAGCAGCTTCGGGACAGGGGGAAATGAGCAGTTCTTC
V gene: TRBV5-8
D gene: TRBD1
clone size: NA
J gene: TRBJ2-1

CDR3 protein: CASSAGGSGGPRETQYF
CDR3 DNA: TGTGCCAGTAGCGCCGGGGGAAGCGGGGGCCCCAGGGAGACCCAGTACTTC
V gene: TRBV19
D gene: TRBD2
clone size: NA
J gene: TRBJ2-5

CDR3 protein: CASSQGYGYTF
CDR3 DNA: TGTGCCAGCAGTCAGGGATATGGCTACACCTTC
V gene: TRBV12-3/TRBV12-4
D gene: NA
clone size: few
J gene: TRBJ1-2

CDR3 protein: CASSPPPGRQFYGYTF
CDR3 DNA: TGTGCCAGCTCACCACCTCCTGGCAGGCAATTCTATGGCTACACCTTC
V gene: TRBV18
D gene: NA
clone size: NA
J gene: TRBJ1-2

CDR3 protein: CASSYSVTGGYTF
CDR3 DNA: TGTGCCAGCAGTTACTCGGTGACAGGTGGCTACACCTTC
V gene: TRBV6-6
D gene: NA
clone size: few
J gene: TRBJ1-2

CDR3 protein: CASTVSPGDPYNEQFF
CDR3 DNA: TGTGCCAGCACCGTTTCCCCAGGGGATCCCTACAATGAGCAGTTCTTC
V gene: TRBV28
D gene: NA
clone size: NA
J gene: TRBJ2-1

CDR3 protein: CASSVDEGTYEQYF
CDR3 DNA: TGTGCCAGCAGCGTAGATGAGGGTACCTACGAGCAGTACTTC
V gene: TRBV9
D gene: NA
clone size: NA
J gene: TRBJ2-7

CDR3 protein: CASSPAGEGTEAFF
CDR3 DNA: TGTGCCAGCTCACCAGCAGGGGAAGGCACTGAAGCTTTCTTT
V gene: TRBV18
D gene: NA
clone size: once
J gene: TRBJ1-1

CDR3 protein: CASSWGFPYNEQFF
CDR3 DNA: TGTGCCAGTAGTTGGGGATTCCCCTACAATGAGCAGTTCTTC
V gene: TRBV19
D gene: NA
clone size: NA
J gene: TRBJ2-1

CDR3 protein: CASSVGARVAEAFF
CDR3 DNA: TGTGCCAGCAGCGTAGGAGCCCGCGTCGCTGAAGCTTTCTTT
V gene: TRBV9
D gene: NA
clone size: NA
J gene: TRBJ1-1

CDR3 protein: CASSIIRDLNQPQHF
CDR3 DNA: TGTGCCAGTAGTATCATCAGGGACCTCAATCAGCCCCAGCATTTT
V gene: TRBV19
D gene: NA
clone size: few
J gene: TRBJ1-5

CDR3 protein: CASSLYRDGYTF
CDR3 DNA: TGTGCCAGCAGTTTATACAGGGACGGCTACACCTTC
V gene: TRBV12-3/TRBV12-4
D gene: NA
clone size: NA
J gene: TRBJ1-2

CDR3 protein: CASSPRRKGNQPQHF
CDR3 DNA: TGTGCCAGCAGCCCACGCCGAAAGGGCAATCAGCCCCAGCATTTT
V gene: TRBV14
D gene: NA
clone size: NA
J gene: TRBJ1-5

CDR3 protein: CASSAGTANTEAFF
CDR3 DNA: TGTGCCAGCAGCGCAGGGACGGCGAACACTGAAGCTTTCTTT
V gene: TRBV11-3
D gene: NA
clone size: once
J gene: TRBJ1-1

CDR3 protein: CASSLVRAGQSNYGYTF
CDR3 DNA: TGTGCCAGCAGCTTAGTTAGGGCAGGACAATCTAACTATGGCTACACCTTC
V gene: TRBV11-2
D gene: NA
clone size: NA
J gene: TRBJ1-2

CDR3 protein: CASRIFQGPGELFF
CDR3 DNA: TGTGCCAGCAGAATCTTCCAAGGCCCCGGGGAGCTGTTTTTT
V gene: TRBV6-5
D gene: NA
clone size: NA
J gene: TRBJ2-2

CDR3 protein: CASSDSLRINTGELFF
CDR3 DNA: TGTGCCAGCAGTGACTCACTGAGAATTAACACCGGGGAGCTGTTTTTT
V gene: TRBV6-4
D gene: NA
clone size: NA
J gene: TRBJ2-2

CDR3 protein: CASSLTGLGSEQYF
CDR3 DNA: TGTGCCAGCAGCTTAACGGGACTAGGCAGTGAGCAGTACTTC
V gene: TRBV7-3
D gene: TRBD2
clone size: NA
J gene: TRBJ2-7

CDR3 protein: CASSFGLAGYNEQFF
CDR3 DNA: TGTGCCAGCAGTTTCGGACTAGCGGGGTACAATGAGCAGTTCTTC
V gene: TRBV27
D gene: TRBD2
clone size: NA
J gene: TRBJ2-1

CDR3 protein: CASSQDPPQNLNQPQHF
CDR3 DNA: TGCGCCAGCAGCCAAGATCCGCCCCAAAACCTTAATCAGCCCCAGCATTTT
V gene: TRBV4-1
D gene: NA
clone size: NA
J gene: TRBJ1-5

CDR3 protein: CASSLSGTAEAFF
CDR3 DNA: TGTGCCAGCAGCTTGTCAGGGACCGCTGAAGCTTTCTTT
V gene: TRBV11-2
D gene: NA
clone size: NA
J gene: TRBJ1-1

CDR3 protein: CASSGSRGAFTDTQYF
CDR3 DNA: TGTGCCAGCAGTGGCTCCCGGGGGGCTTTCACAGATACGCAGTATTTT
V gene: TRBV6-1
D gene: NA
clone size: NA
J gene: TRBJ2-3

CDR3 protein: CASSPGISGGAEDTQYF
CDR3 DNA: TGCGCCAGCAGCCCAGGTATCTCCGGGGGGGCCGAAGATACGCAGTATTTT
V gene: TRBV5-1
D gene: TRBD2
clone size: NA
J gene: TRBJ2-3